The TCR beta chain described here comes from a study of cytomegalovirus exposure and HLA in healthy donors. Study as a whole: About 85 million unique TCR sequences came from HLA-typed donors in an early release.

Study-level results: Previous analysis showed most TCR beta V segments were productive about 87% or about 30% of the time.

Regarding this clone: The target antigen is unknown.

Looked up from germline, CDR1 is MNHNY and CDR2 is SVGAGI (reference sequence). CDR3 length equals 12 residues. V lost 5 bases, J lost 6 bases, and 9 bases lay in between. Primers included in the PCR were 60 Vbeta and 13 Jbeta primers. Here immunoSEQ multiplex PCR was the method, and the copy in TCRdb shows in-frame clones only, minus some. The table has approximately 160,000 clones, 65% to 70% seen once. The chain joins TRBV6-6 to TRBJ2-3, with D hard to call. The material sequenced was PBMCs. This TCR was recovered from a woman between 18 and 29 years old in good health and CMV-seropositive. The CDR3 DNA is TGTGCCAGCAGTACCCCGCAGGATACGCAGTATTTT. It yields the protein CASSTPQDTQYF.